This T cell receptor (beta chain) was captured in a study of T cells after yellow fever vaccination. This CDR3 spans 14 amino acids. Trimming removed 7 bases from V and 4 bases from J, with 16 bases in between. MiXCR, run by TCRdb on the 5' RACE reads, gives a single entry per CDR3 protein. Among about 260,000 distinct CDR3 sequences listed, roughly 5.2% were seen once. This chain joins TRBV23-1 and TRBJ1-2; D not certain. TRBV23-1 is an ORF, with its function uncertain. Sequencing used CD4+ T cells sorted from PBMCs, obtained on the day of the yellow fever booster vaccination. This TCR was sampled from a man between 18 and 35 years old who received the YFV17D yellow fever vaccine. The CDR3 nucleotides are TGCGCCAGCACCTCAACCGATTGGGGCTATGGCTACACCTTC. Translating gives CASTSTDWGYGYTF.